The 9 T cell receptor beta chains below all came from one sample that was sequenced in a study of Ad26.COV2.S vaccination and SARS-CoV-2 variants. Data came from immunoSEQ multiplex PCR; TCRdb stores just in-frame clones and leaves some out. The data show 300,000 to 500,000 clones, with more than 85% seen just once and about 3.6% held by the top ten. The treatment was: some 19 received Ad26.COV2.S at low or high dose, single or two shots; about 5 received placebo; per-sample allocation not given. Sampling occurred on day 63 after the first vaccine or placebo injection. The specimen was peripheral blood, collected in a trial of Ad26.COV2.S vaccine versus placebo. These receptors came from a person between 18 and 65 years old who received the Ad26.COV2.S COVID-19 vaccine or a placebo.

The V gene is TRBV20-1, the J gene TRBJ2-3; D call uncertain. This CDR3 is 14 amino acids long. The V gene lost 3 bases and the J gene lost 6 bases, with 16 bases spanning the gap. Germline V gives CDR1 DFQATT, CDR2 SNEGSKA (reference sequence). The CDR3 protein is CSASTHTTRDTQYF. The CDR3 region has the DNA TGCAGTGCTAGTACCCACACCACTCGGGATACGCAGTATTTT.

J is TRBJ1-5 and V is TRBV3-1 (or the pseudogene TRBV3-2); D gene uncertain. Trimming stripped 0 bases from V and 9 bases from J, with 9 bases between. Germline assignment: CDR1 LGHDT and CDR2 YNNKEL (reference sequence). This CDR3 is built from 13 residues. The CDR3 region has the DNA TGTGCCAGCAGCCAAGAAGGCCGTTCGCCCCAGCATTTT. Encoded protein: CASSQEGRSPQHF.

The chain employs TRBV7-9 and TRBJ2-1; 9 nucleotides agree with TRBD1. There are 15 residues in the CDR3. Germline CDR1 reads SEHNR; CDR2 reads FQNEAQ (reference sequence). Trimming cost V 3 bases and J 0 bases; bases outside gene matches: 0. CDR3 sequence (DNA): TGTGCCAGCAGCTTGACAGGGGGCTCCTACAATGAGCAGTTCTTC. Its protein product is CASSLTGGSYNEQFF.

This clone is a singleton in its sample. This could be a read error, since a much larger clone is one nucleotide away. The chain combines TRBV6-5 with TRBJ2-2; D gene ambiguous. The germline gives CDR1 MNHEY, CDR2 SVGAGI. With 2 bases removed from V and 3 bases from J, the gap between germline ends came to 4 bases. The CDR3 runs 13 residues. For the CDR3, the DNA is TGTGCCAGCAGTTACATGGACACCGGGGAGCTGTTTTTT. This sequence encodes CASSYMDTGELFF.

CDR3 region: CASSPTGGISYEQYF. The DNA for the CDR3 is TGTGCCAGCAGCCCGACGGGGGGCATCTCCTACGAGCAGTACTTC. The rearrangement uses TRBV7-2 and TRBJ2-7; weak D call: TRBD2 (7 bases). The V gene's germline CDR1 is SGHTA and CDR2 FQGNSA. The CDR3 contains 15 residues. Trimming cost V 5 bases and J 0 bases, with 14 bases left between them. The variable domain in full, with the rest retrieved from reference TRBV7-2 and TRBJ2-7, is GAGVSQSPSNKVTEKGKDVELRCDPISGHTALYWYRQSLGQGLEFLIYFQGNSAPDKSGLPSDRFSAERTGGSVSTLTIQRTQQEDSAVYLCASSPTGGISYEQYFGPGTRLTVT.

The CDR3 reads CASSSGHTEAFF. The CDR3 DNA is TGTGCCAGCAGTTCAGGGCACACTGAAGCTTTCTTT. The chain carries TRBV6-5 and TRBJ1-1; tentatively, D is TRBD1 (5 bases). Germline V gene sequence: CDR1 MNHEY, CDR2 SVGAGI. V gave up 4 bases and J gave up 3 bases, with 6 bases separating them. This CDR3 is built from 12 residues.

The V gene is TRBV19, the J gene TRBJ1-1; D perhaps matches TRBD1 (6 bases). CDR3 length: 16 residues. V lost 6 bases to trimming and J lost 2 bases, with 19 bases between them. Germline V lookup: CDR1 LNHDA, CDR2 SQIVND (reference sequence). As DNA, the CDR3 is TGTGCCAGTAGAGTGACATCAGGGGCCCTAAACACTGAAGCTTTCTTT. Its protein is CASRVTSGALNTEAFF.

The V and J genes are TRBV2 and TRBJ2-3; D perhaps matches TRBD2 (5 bases). The CDR3 contains 14 residues. Between the trimmed V and J ends, which lost 4 bases and 0 bases, there was a span of 8 bases. Germline lookup yields CDR1 SNHLY and CDR2 FYNNEI. In nucleotides, the CDR3 is TGTGCCAGCAGTGCGGACTCTAGCACAGATACGCAGTATTTT. It encodes CASSADSSTDTQYF.

This sequence joins TRBV15 and TRBJ2-1; D unclear. In germline, CDR1 is LNHNV, CDR2 YYDKDF (reference sequence). V was clipped by 1 base and J by 8 bases, with 15 bases between them. The CDR3 contains 15 residues. In nucleotides, the CDR3 is TGTGCCACCAGCAGAGCGGCGGCTCTGGTGGATGAGCAGTTCTTC. It encodes CATSRAAALVDEQFF.